Included here is one TCR beta chain sequence, with context. As yet, its antigen is unknown. Via MiXCR, TCRdb re-called the 5' RACE reads, giving one row per CDR3 protein. The sample has some 450,000 distinct CDR3 sequences; 20% are singletons. The data were taken from a study of T-cell memory formation after mild COVID-19. Broader study findings: CD4+ contracting clones were found mainly in CM and EM, and CD8+ ones in EMRA. Some clones that responded were present in memory (sampled pre-infection), which suggests cross-reactive memory joined.

This CDR3 region has 13 residues. V was trimmed by 2 bases and J by 4 bases, leaving 8 bases between them. Germline assignment: CDR1 GTSNPN and CDR2 SVGIG (reference sequence). The sample taken for sequencing was PBMCs or a T cell subset sorted from them (not recorded which). The clonotype originates from an adult woman who had mild COVID-19 (a few samples of this study predate the infection). Cell type and time point are not known. J is TRBJ1-4 and V is TRBV30; D unresolved. CDR3 nucleotides: TGTGCCTGGAGTAGGCAGGATAATGAAAAACTGTTTTTT. Its protein is CAWSRQDNEKLFF.